This section outlines one T cell receptor beta chain sequence together with its context. The source of the sample is a study of OX40 agonist ivuxolimab in advanced cancers. V was pared by 2 bases and J by 7 bases, with 10 bases between. Per the germline V gene, CDR1 is SGHRS and CDR2 is YFSETQ. The CDR3 is 12 amino acids. Generated by immunoSEQ multiplex PCR, the TCRdb table keeps only in-frame clones and is missing some. The sample holds under 80,000 clones, 75% to 90% seen once. The chain joins TRBV5-1 to TRBJ2-7; D gene uncertain. Here the sequenced sample was CD4+ or CD8+ T cells sorted from blood, taken in a trial of the OX40 agonist ivuxolimab. This TCR came from an adult with an advanced solid tumor such as melanoma, head and neck, liver or kidney cancer. The CDR3 protein is CASSLPGPEQYF. The CDR3 region has the DNA TGCGCCAGCAGCTTACCAGGCCCAGAGCAGTACTTC. Drawing the rest from reference TRBV5-1 and TRBJ2-7, the complete variable domain is KAGVTQTPRYLIKTRGQQVTLSCSPISGHRSVSWYQQTPGQGLQFLFEYFSETQRNKGNFPGRFSGRQFSNSRSEMNVSTLELGDSALYLCASSLPGPEQYFGPGTRLTVT.